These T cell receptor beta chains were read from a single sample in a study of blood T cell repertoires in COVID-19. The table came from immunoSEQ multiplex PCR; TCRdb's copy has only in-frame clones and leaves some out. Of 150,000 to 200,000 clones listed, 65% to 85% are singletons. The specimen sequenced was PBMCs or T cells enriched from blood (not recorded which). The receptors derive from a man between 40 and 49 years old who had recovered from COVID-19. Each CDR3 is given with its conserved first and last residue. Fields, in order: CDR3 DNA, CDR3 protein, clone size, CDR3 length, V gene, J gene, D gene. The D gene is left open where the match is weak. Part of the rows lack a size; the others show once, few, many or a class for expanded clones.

TGTGCCAGCAGCCAAGATGCGTCGTGGAATCAGCCCCAGCATTTT	CASSQDASWNQPQHF	.	15	TRBV3-1/TRBV3-2	TRBJ1-5	.
TGCGCCAGCAGCCGGAGGACTAACAAGGTTGCTGAAGCTTTCTTT	CASSRRTNKVAEAFF	.	15	TRBV4-1	TRBJ1-1	.
TGTGCCAGCAGCTCGGACGGGAGGGGGCACAATGAGCAGTTCTTC	CASSSDGRGHNEQFF	.	15	TRBV5-6	TRBJ2-1	.
TGTGCCAGCAGTGACCATTCCCAGGGGCCGGTAGCCGGGGAGCTGTTTTTT	CASSDHSQGPVAGELFF	.	17	TRBV25-1	TRBJ2-2	.
TGTGCCAGCACCACATCGGGGGGGAACACTGAAGCTTTCTTT	CASTTSGGNTEAFF	.	14	TRBV7-9	TRBJ1-1	.
TGTGCCAGCAGCGCAAGCCCACAGGGTCCTAGCACAGATACGCAGTATTTT	CASSASPQGPSTDTQYF	.	17	TRBV9	TRBJ2-3	.
TGTGCCAGCACGCCCACAGGCGTGAACACTGAAGCTTTCTTT	CASTPTGVNTEAFF	.	14	TRBV3-1/TRBV3-2	TRBJ1-1	.
TGTGCCAGCAGCCTATCGAAGCGCGATAATTCACCCCTCCACTTT	CASSLSKRDNSPLHF	.	15	TRBV14	TRBJ1-6	.
TGTGCCAGCAGCTTATGGGTAGGGACAGGCACAGATACGCAGTATTTT	CASSLWVGTGTDTQYF	.	16	TRBV7-8	TRBJ2-3	TRBD1
TGTGCCAGTAGATCCTCTGCGGGCAGTTACAATGAGCAGTTCTTC	CASRSSAGSYNEQFF	.	15	TRBV19	TRBJ2-1	.
TGTGCCAGCAGCGACGGACAGGGCGACGGCTACACCTTC	CASSDGQGDGYTF	.	13	TRBV9	TRBJ1-2	TRBD1
TGTGCCATCAGTTCGGGACAGGGGCAAGAGACCCAGTACTTC	CAISSGQGQETQYF	.	14	TRBV10-3	TRBJ2-5	TRBD1
TGTGCCAGCAGCTTAGGAGGGCAGCGCCAAGAGACCCAGTACTTC	CASSLGGQRQETQYF	.	15	TRBV11-2	TRBJ2-5	.
TGTGCCAGCAGCTTAGGGGGCGGCGTGAACACTGAAGCTTTCTTT	CASSLGGGVNTEAFF	.	15	TRBV7-9	TRBJ1-1	.
TGTGCCAGCAGCGTATCGGTGGGACAGGAGTACACTGAAGCTTTCTTT	CASSVSVGQEYTEAFF	.	16	TRBV9	TRBJ1-1	TRBD1
TGTGCCAGTAGTATAACTAGCGGGAGAGGAGAGACCCAGTACTTC	CASSITSGRGETQYF	.	15	TRBV19	TRBJ2-5	TRBD2
TGTGCCAGCAGTTCCCCGACAGGGAGAAGGGATCAGCCCCAGCATTTT	CASSSPTGRRDQPQHF	once	16	TRBV6-2/TRBV6-3	TRBJ1-5	TRBD1
TGTGCCAGCAGCTTGCGAGATCAGCCCCAGCATTTT	CASSLRDQPQHF	.	12	TRBV5-6	TRBJ1-5	.
TGTGCCATCACTGCAGGGCTGGGTAGCAATCAGCCCCAGCATTTT	CAITAGLGSNQPQHF	.	15	TRBV10-3	TRBJ1-5	.
TGTGCCAGCAGCCCCAGGGGGAGCACTGAAGCTTTCTTT	CASSPRGSTEAFF	.	13	TRBV6-5	TRBJ1-1	TRBD1
TGTGCCAGCAGCTTGGAACTAGCAGAGACCCAGTACTTC	CASSLELAETQYF	.	13	TRBV5-6	TRBJ2-5	.
TGTGCCAGCAGTTTGGACAGGGGGCGAGGCTACACCTTC	CASSLDRGRGYTF	once	13	TRBV12-3/TRBV12-4	TRBJ1-2	TRBD1
TGTGCCAGCAGCTTGGATAACGCCAGGGGCAATGAGCAGTTCTTC	CASSLDNARGNEQFF	few	15	TRBV7-3	TRBJ2-1	.
TGTGCCTCTGGGAGGACCAGCGGTACTGAAGCTTTCTTT	CASGRTSGTEAFF	.	13	TRBV30	TRBJ1-1	.
TGTGCCAGCAGTTTCGAAGGGGGCTACAATGAGCAGTTCTTC	CASSFEGGYNEQFF	once	14	TRBV27	TRBJ2-1	.
TGTGCCAGCCCGGGGGGACCCATCTGGGCCAACGTCCTGACTTTC	CASPGGPIWANVLTF	few	15	TRBV21-1	TRBJ2-6	.
TGTGCCAGCAGCTACGGGACAGGGGGCCTTGAAGCTTTCTTT	CASSYGTGGLEAFF	.	14	TRBV3-1/TRBV3-2	TRBJ1-1	TRBD1
TGTGCCTGGAGAGGGGCTTTGAACACCGGGGAGCTGTTTTTT	CAWRGALNTGELFF	few	14	TRBV30	TRBJ2-2	.
TGCGCCAGCCGTCCGGACAGGGGCAATTCACCCCTCCACTTT	CASRPDRGNSPLHF	few	14	TRBV5-1	TRBJ1-6	TRBD1
TGCAGCGTAGATACAGTCCCCGGTCAGCCCCAGCATTTT	CSVDTVPGQPQHF	.	13	TRBV29-1	TRBJ1-5	.
TGTGCCAGCAGCCTGGGGGGGCGACTAGCCCGCACAGATACGCAGTATTTT	CASSLGGRLARTDTQYF	few	17	TRBV13	TRBJ2-3	.
TGTGCCAGCGCCGAACGGACGCGGGGCAATCAGCCCCAGCATTTT	CASAERTRGNQPQHF	.	15	TRBV2	TRBJ1-5	.
TGTGCCAGCAGATTTCCAGGGGGTCCCTCTGAAGCTTTCTTT	CASRFPGGPSEAFF	.	14	TRBV5-6	TRBJ1-1	TRBD1
TGTGCCAGCAGCTTGCCGGGACAGGGGGCCCATGGCTACACCTTC	CASSLPGQGAHGYTF	.	15	TRBV11-2	TRBJ1-2	TRBD1
TGTGCCAGCCACGGGACAGGGAGGAGCAATCAGCCCCAGCATTTT	CASHGTGRSNQPQHF	.	15	TRBV18	TRBJ1-5	TRBD1
TGTGCCAGCAGGGAACAGGCGGGATACACTGAAGCTTTCTTT	CASREQAGYTEAFF	.	14	TRBV27	TRBJ1-1	.
TGTGCCAGCACCGACAGATTGAACACTGAAGCTTTCTTT	CASTDRLNTEAFF	.	13	TRBV6-5	TRBJ1-1	.
TGTGCCAGCCGTGAACAGATGAACACTGAAGCTTTCTTT	CASREQMNTEAFF	.	13	TRBV2	TRBJ1-1	.
TGTGCCAGCAGTGAAAACAGGAATCAGCCCCAGCATTTT	CASSENRNQPQHF	.	13	TRBV2	TRBJ1-5	.
TGCGCCAGCAGCTTGGGACTAGCGGGGGGCCCTAGCACAGATACGCAGTATTTT	CASSLGLAGGPSTDTQYF	.	18	TRBV5-1	TRBJ2-3	TRBD2
TGCGCCAGCAGCCAAGGGTCTTGGGCCCCCGTGTTCCCTCTTTATGGCTACACCTTC	CASSQGSWAPVFPLYGYTF	.	19	TRBV4-1	TRBJ1-2	.